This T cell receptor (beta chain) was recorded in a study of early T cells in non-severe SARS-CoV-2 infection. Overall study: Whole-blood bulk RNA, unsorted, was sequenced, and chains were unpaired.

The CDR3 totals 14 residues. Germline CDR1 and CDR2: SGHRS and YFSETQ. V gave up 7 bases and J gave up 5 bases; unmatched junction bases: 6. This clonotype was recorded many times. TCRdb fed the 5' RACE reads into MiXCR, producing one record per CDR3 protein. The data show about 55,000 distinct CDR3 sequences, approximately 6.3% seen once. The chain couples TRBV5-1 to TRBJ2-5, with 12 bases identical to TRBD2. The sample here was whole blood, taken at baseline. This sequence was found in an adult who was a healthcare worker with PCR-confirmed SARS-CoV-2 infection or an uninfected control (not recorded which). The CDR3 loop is CASASGGADETQYF. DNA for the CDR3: TGCGCCAGCGCTAGCGGGGGGGCCGATGAGACCCAGTACTTC.